This is a list of T cell receptor beta chains from one sample in a study of identical twins. TCRdb re-called the 5' RACE reads with MiXCR, one entry per CDR3 protein. The sample consists of some 900,000 distinct CDR3 sequences, around an eighth of them appearing once. The same data also contributed to another study, on yellow fever vaccine responses in identical twins.

Material: PBMCs. These receptors came from a woman under 30 in good health. Each CDR3 is given with its conserved first and last residue. D genes are given only for firm matches. Clone size is shown for a subset of rows, as once, few, many or a class of expanded clone.

TRBJ2-1 few TRBV5-5 TRBD2 TGTGCCAGCAGCTTGGGCTTCGGGGGGGGGATCGATGAGCAGTTCTTC CASSLGFGGGIDEQFF
TRBJ2-5 few TRBV14 TRBD2 TGTGCCAGCAGCCTCATAGCGGGAGGCGGCGAGACCCAGTACTTC CASSLIAGGGETQYF
TRBJ2-1 many TRBV7-8 . TGTGCCAGCAGTCCCGGGGCAGGGTCCCATGAGCAGTTCTTC CASSPGAGSHEQFF
TRBJ1-5 . TRBV10-3 . TGTGCCATCAGTGACGACAGAGTTCAGCCCCAGCATTTT CAISDDRVQPQHF
TRBJ1-6 . TRBV20-1 . TGCAGTGTGACACCCGGGTCCACATATAATTCACCCCTCCACTTT CSVTPGSTYNSPLHF
TRBJ2-1 few TRBV4-1 . TGCGCCAGCAGCCAAGGAGGAAGTTTCGACAATGAGCAGTTCTTC CASSQGGSFDNEQFF
TRBJ1-1 few TRBV5-1 . TGCGCCAGCAGCTTGCCCCGGGGGCCGAACACTGAAGCTTTCTTT CASSLPRGPNTEAFF
TRBJ2-1 . TRBV5-1 . TGCGCCAGCAGCTTATCAACCTCCTACAATGAGCAGTTCTTC CASSLSTSYNEQFF
TRBJ2-5 many TRBV20-1 . TGCAGTGCTAGCCTTGGGGGGCCGGAGACCCAGTACTTC CSASLGGPETQYF
TRBJ1-6 . TRBV2 . TGTGCCAGCTTACAAGCGGGATCACCCCTCCACTTT CASLQAGSPLHF
TRBJ2-3 many TRBV10-3 . TGTGCCATCAGTCCTATTCGCTTCACAGATACGCAGTATTTT CAISPIRFTDTQYF
TRBJ2-7 few TRBV12-3/TRBV12-4 TRBD1 TGTGCCAGCAGTTCCGGGACAGGGGGCGGCTACGAGCAGTACTTC CASSSGTGGGYEQYF
TRBJ2-5 few TRBV25-1 TRBD2 TGTGCCAGCAGTGAAGGGGGGGGACAGACCCAGTACTTC CASSEGGGQTQYF
TRBJ2-2 many TRBV12-3/TRBV12-4 . TGTGCCAGCAGTTTAGTCGCGAACACCGGGGAGCTGTTTTTT CASSLVANTGELFF
TRBJ2-3 many TRBV25-1 . TGTGCCAGCAGTGAATTAGGAAGTAGCTCGGCCACAGATACGCAGTATTTT CASSELGSSSATDTQYF
TRBJ2-1 . TRBV18 TRBD2 TGTGCCAGCTCACCCCCCGTGGGGGGGGAACATTCCAATGAGCAGTTCTTC CASSPPVGGEHSNEQFF
TRBJ2-1 few TRBV5-1 . TGCGCCAGCAGCTGGGCCCTCCCCCGAGCCTACAATGAGCAGTTCTTC CASSWALPRAYNEQFF
TRBJ2-7 . TRBV29-1 TRBD2 TGCAGCATACAGCGGGGAGACTCCTACGAGCAGTACTTC CSIQRGDSYEQYF
TRBJ1-1 few TRBV28 . TGTGCCAGCAGCCAAGGCCACAGAGTGAACACTGAAGCTTTCTTT CASSQGHRVNTEAFF
TRBJ2-5 . TRBV12-3/TRBV12-4 . TGTGCCAGCAGGGCGGACAACGGCCAAGAGACCCAGTACTTC CASRADNGQETQYF
TRBJ2-3 . TRBV20-1 . TGCAGTGCTAGCTGGCGGGGTCCCGGCACAGATACGCAGTATTTT CSASWRGPGTDTQYF
TRBJ2-7 . TRBV20-1 TRBD2 TGCAGTGCGGACACTAGCGGCGAGCAGTACTTC CSADTSGEQYF
TRBJ2-7 few TRBV5-1 TRBD2 TGCGCCAGCAGCTCCCGGACTAGCGGGGCTTCCTCCTACGAGCAGTACTTC CASSSRTSGASSYEQYF
TRBJ2-1 few TRBV2 TRBD2 TGTGCCAGCAGTGAAGCGCTTCCGGGAGGGACCAATGAGCAGTTCTTC CASSEALPGGTNEQFF
TRBJ2-1 few TRBV11-2 TRBD1 TGTGCCAGCAGCCCGACGTACGGGACAGCGTCCTACAATGAGCAGTTCTTC CASSPTYGTASYNEQFF
TRBJ1-4 few TRBV24-1 . TGTGCCACCAGTGCCTCCGAAGAGGGACAAAAACTGTTTTTT CATSASEEGQKLFF
TRBJ1-1 . TRBV6-5 . TGTGCCAGCAGTTATTGGGGTAGGGAAGCTTTCTTT CASSYWGREAFF
TRBJ1-2 many TRBV12-3/TRBV12-4 . TGTGCCAGCAGTTTAGGCGGACAGCGAATGTATGGCTACACCTTC CASSLGGQRMYGYTF
TRBJ1-1 . TRBV18 TRBD1 TGTGCCAGCTCACCTGGACAGGGTTCTGTGAACACTGAAGCTTTCTTT CASSPGQGSVNTEAFF
TRBJ2-3 . TRBV2 TRBD1 TGTGCCAGCGAAGAGGGACAGGGCACGGTTTTCACAGATACGCAGTATTTT CASEEGQGTVFTDTQYF